This T cell receptor beta chain was sequenced for a study of regulatory T cells in long-lasting Graves disease. The CDR3 extends over 10 amino acids. Trimming cost V 3 bases and J 5 bases, with 4 bases left between them. CDR1 is DFQATT, CDR2 SNEGSKA, per germline (reference sequence). Through Arm-PCR of CDR3 regions and iRepertoire HTBI primers, TCR beta libraries were built. TCRdb used MiXCR to reprocess the multiplex PCR reads, holding one entry per CDR3 protein. Of under 700,000 distinct CDR3 sequences in the sample, about 15% were seen once. This clonotype was seen more than once but under ten times. The antigen remains undetermined. The sample's time point: newly diagnosed GD, antithyroid drugs for less than 3 months. PBMCs were the source of the RNA used for TCR sequencing. Study-wide points: TRBV28, TRBJ1-2 and TRBJ2-5 emerged as the favored segments in persistent disease.

Separately, the same data were catalogued under a study of T cells in Graves' hyperthyroidism and ophthalmopathy.

The chain combines TRBV20-1 with TRBJ1-1; no reliable D call. Here the sequenced sample was peripheral blood mononuclear cells (PBMCs), taken at new diagnosis, from a patient treated with antithyroid drugs. This TCR derives from a woman aged 35-65 years with Graves disease. The CDR3 is CSARQTEAFF. CDR3 coding DNA: TGCAGTGCTAGGCAAACTGAAGCTTTCTTT.